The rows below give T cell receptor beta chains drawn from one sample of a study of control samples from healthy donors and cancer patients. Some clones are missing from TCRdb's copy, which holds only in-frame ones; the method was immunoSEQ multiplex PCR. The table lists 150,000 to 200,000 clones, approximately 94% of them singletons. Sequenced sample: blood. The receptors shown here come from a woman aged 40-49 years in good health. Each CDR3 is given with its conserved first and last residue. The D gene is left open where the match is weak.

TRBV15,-,CATSRDWVATNEKLFF
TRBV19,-,CASSMRGHGYTF
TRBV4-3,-,CASSQDINTGELFF
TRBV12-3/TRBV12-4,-,CASSLADGYTF
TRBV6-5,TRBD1,CASRVTGEEGYTF
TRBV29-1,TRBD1,CSGYTGGRETQYF
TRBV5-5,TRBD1,CASSPWGQEYRLFF
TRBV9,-,CASSVVNGFKEAFF
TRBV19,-,CASTPIAAGSGDTQYF
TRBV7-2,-,CASSFLGGTEAFF
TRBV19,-,CASSIAPGTYNEQFF
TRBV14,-,CASSQGTGPYEQYF
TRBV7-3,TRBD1,CASSQQGAHTGELFF
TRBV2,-,CASREQGHVYGYTF
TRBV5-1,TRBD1,CASGRQGGTEAFF
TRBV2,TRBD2,CASTLTGASGPSFRTDTQYF
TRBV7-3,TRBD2,CASSSSGGANEQFF
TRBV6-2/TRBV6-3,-,CASSYSLSYGYTF
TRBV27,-,CASSLSPTGITEAFF
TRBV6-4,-,CASSDSSSPSAGYTF
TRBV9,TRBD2,CASSVQLAADTQYF
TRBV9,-,CASSAAQPNYGYTF
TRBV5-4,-,CASSPWVDRGTEAFF
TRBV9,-,CASSVTGSGNTIYF
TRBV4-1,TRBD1,CASSHTGTGTEAFF
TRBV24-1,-,CATSERDGETQYF
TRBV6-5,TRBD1,CASSYTTGGAMGGYTF
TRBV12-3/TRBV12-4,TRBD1,CASSDPGGWEAFF
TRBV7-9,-,CASSSKWGGEAFF
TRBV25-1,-,CASSPPRLGVSLHEQYF
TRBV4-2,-,CASSQDAGELNTIYF
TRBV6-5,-,CASSGPVRNTEAFF
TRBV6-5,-,CASSRAGEQYF